This is a list of T cell receptor beta chains from one sample in a study of blood T cell repertoires in COVID-19. The assay was immunoSEQ multiplex PCR, and TCRdb's table has in-frame clones only and misses some. This table has tens of thousands of clones, roughly 86% appearing once. Sequenced input: peripheral blood. These receptors were taken from a man aged 50 or older with active COVID-19. The CDR3 runs from the conserved cysteine through the conserved F or W. A D gene is named only where the DNA matches it firmly. Clone size is given for some rows only: seen once, a few or many times, or a class if the clone is expanded.

V gene,J gene,D gene,clone size,CDR3 protein,CDR3 DNA
TRBV6-2/TRBV6-3,TRBJ2-7,-,-,CASSKGGAQDEQYF,TGTGCCAGCAGCAAAGGGGGGGCGCAGGACGAGCAGTACTTC
TRBV6-5,TRBJ1-3,-,once,CASSTGSSGNTIYF,TGTGCCAGCAGCACAGGGAGCTCTGGAAACACCATATATTTT
TRBV19,TRBJ1-5,-,-,CASSPARSNQPQHF,TGTGCCAGTAGTCCAGCGCGTAGCAATCAGCCCCAGCATTTT
TRBV10-3,TRBJ2-1,TRBD2,-,CAISEPPSSGGHSYNEQFF,TGTGCCATCAGTGAGCCCCCCTCTAGCGGGGGTCATTCCTACAATGAGCAGTTCTTC
TRBV7-2,TRBJ2-7,TRBD2,-,CASSRTTSGGREQYF,TGTGCCAGCAGCCGCACGACTAGCGGGGGGCGAGAGCAGTACTTC
TRBV3-1/TRBV3-2,TRBJ2-3,TRBD2,-,CASSQTSSGGITDTQYF,TGTGCCAGCAGCCAAACGTCCAGCGGGGGGATCACAGATACGCAGTATTTT
TRBV18,TRBJ2-7,TRBD1,once,CASSPLQGLNEQYF,TGTGCCAGCTCACCACTACAGGGGCTCAACGAGCAGTACTTC
TRBV2,TRBJ2-1,-,few,CASSRDSYNEQFF,TGTGCCAGCAGTCGGGACTCCTACAATGAGCAGTTCTTC
TRBV18,TRBJ2-7,-,-,CASSPTDSPYEQYF,TGTGCCAGCTCCCCAACAGACAGCCCCTACGAGCAGTACTTC
TRBV4-2,TRBJ1-2,-,-,CASSQINLRQNYGYTF,TGTGCCAGCAGCCAAATTAACCTGAGGCAAAACTATGGCTACACCTTC
TRBV18,TRBJ1-1,TRBD1,many,CASSPRQGAETEAFF,TGTGCCAGCTCACCACGTCAGGGGGCGGAAACTGAAGCTTTCTTT
TRBV6-5,TRBJ1-1,-,-,CASSPRFDTEAFF,TGTGCCAGCAGTCCTCGTTTCGACACTGAAGCTTTCTTT
TRBV3-1/TRBV3-2,TRBJ2-1,-,-,CASSQFLGEQFF,TGTGCCAGCAGCCAATTCCTAGGTGAGCAGTTCTTC
TRBV30,TRBJ1-1,-,-,CAVKRQENTEAFF,TGTGCAGTCAAACGACAGGAGAACACTGAAGCTTTCTTT
TRBV5-1,TRBJ2-2,TRBD1,few,CASSGGTGGGELFF,TGCGCCAGCAGCGGGGGGACAGGCGGCGGGGAGCTGTTTTTT
TRBV5-1,TRBJ1-6,-,-,CASSSRSNGPLHF,TGCGCCAGCAGCTCCAGGTCAAACGGACCCCTCCACTTT
TRBV29-1,TRBJ2-1,TRBD2,-,CSVEDNWASGVLNEQFF,TGCAGCGTTGAAGATAACTGGGCTAGCGGGGTTCTCAATGAGCAGTTCTTC
TRBV20-1,TRBJ2-1,TRBD2,-,CSASGGGSLNEQFF,TGCAGTGCTAGTGGCGGGGGGTCCCTCAATGAGCAGTTCTTC
TRBV5-1,TRBJ1-4,TRBD1,-,CASRSQGANEKLFF,TGCGCCAGCAGGAGTCAGGGGGCTAATGAAAAACTGTTTTTT
TRBV24-1,TRBJ2-5,-,few,CATSAGEETQYF,TGTGCCACCAGTGCGGGAGAAGAGACCCAGTACTTC
TRBV4-3,TRBJ2-1,TRBD2,-,CASSQLAGVSNEQFF,TGCGCCAGCAGTCAACTAGCGGGGGTCTCGAATGAGCAGTTCTTC
TRBV30,TRBJ1-2,-,-,CAWSVSGGVYTF,TGTGCCTGGAGTGTTTCGGGGGGGGTTTACACCTTC
TRBV27,TRBJ2-5,TRBD2,-,CASSSGRGQETQYF,TGTGCCAGCAGTTCGGGGCGGGGGCAAGAGACCCAGTACTTC
TRBV9,TRBJ2-1,TRBD2,-,CASSVGERGPFF,TGTGCCAGCAGCGTAGGCGAGCGGGGGCCGTTCTTC
TRBV15,TRBJ2-5,-,-,CATSRDSGVQETQYF,TGTGCCACCAGCAGAGATTCAGGGGTCCAAGAGACCCAGTACTTC
TRBV15,TRBJ1-5,-,-,CATTYRLNQPQHF,TGTGCCACCACTTACAGATTAAATCAGCCCCAGCATTTT
TRBV18,TRBJ2-7,-,-,CASSSNSYEQYF,TGTGCCAGCTCTTCCAACTCCTACGAGCAGTACTTC
TRBV15,TRBJ2-3,TRBD2,-,CATSNRLAGDFNTQYF,TGTGCCACCAGCAACCGACTAGCGGGGGACTTTAATACGCAGTATTTT
TRBV6-5,TRBJ2-1,TRBD2,-,CASKLYERGYNEQFF,TGTGCCAGCAAGCTTTATGAGCGGGGGTACAATGAGCAGTTCTTC
TRBV19,TRBJ1-2,-,-,CASSIDSLYGYTF,TGTGCCAGTAGTATTGACAGTCTCTATGGCTACACCTTC
TRBV7-2,TRBJ1-1,-,-,CASSLYSQNTEAFF,TGTGCCAGCAGCTTATACAGCCAGAACACTGAAGCTTTCTTT
TRBV18,TRBJ1-3,-,-,CASSLRDTGNTIYF,TGTGCCAGCTCCCTGAGGGACACTGGAAACACCATATATTTT
TRBV7-9,TRBJ2-5,-,-,CASSLEGLPGKETQYF,TGTGCCAGCAGCTTAGAGGGACTCCCAGGAAAAGAGACCCAGTACTTC
TRBV19,TRBJ1-3,-,-,CASSLTSSLLSGNTIYF,TGTGCCAGTAGTCTTACCTCGTCGCTACTCTCTGGAAACACCATATATTTT
TRBV19,TRBJ1-3,-,-,CASSRVPEGNTIYF,TGTGCCAGTAGTAGGGTTCCGGAGGGAAACACCATATATTTT
TRBV27,TRBJ1-2,TRBD1,-,CASSQQGTYGYTF,TGTGCCAGCAGCCAACAGGGGACCTATGGCTACACCTTC
TRBV7-8,TRBJ2-5,-,-,CASSLNGGNPGETQYF,TGTGCCAGCAGCTTAAACGGGGGTAACCCCGGGGAGACCCAGTACTTC
TRBV2,TRBJ2-3,TRBD2,-,CASSFGLAGTDTQYF,TGTGCCAGCAGCTTCGGACTAGCGGGCACAGATACGCAGTATTTT
TRBV2,TRBJ2-3,-,-,CASSEVGGVGDTQYF,TGTGCCAGCAGTGAAGTGGGCGGGGTCGGGGATACGCAGTATTTT
TRBV20-1,TRBJ2-7,-,-,CSAIQNHEQYF,TGCAGTGCCATACAGAACCACGAGCAGTACTTC
TRBV7-2,TRBJ2-2,-,once,CASSLRRPAGPGELFF,TGTGCCAGCAGCCTCCGACGCCCAGCTGGGCCCGGGGAGCTGTTTTTT
TRBV19,TRBJ2-7,-,-,CASSPPGSTAKDF,TGTGCCAGTAGTCCCCCCGGGTCGACGGCAAAGGACTTC
TRBV19,TRBJ2-1,TRBD2,-,CASSRSGGAIGYNEQFF,TGTGCCAGTAGTCGAAGCGGGGGGGCGATTGGGTACAATGAGCAGTTCTTC
TRBV19,TRBJ2-3,TRBD2,-,CASSIYSGVENTQYF,TGTGCCAGTAGTATTTATAGCGGGGTGGAAAATACGCAGTATTTT
TRBV10-3,TRBJ2-7,-,once,CATSFPGDSYEQYF,TGTGCCACCAGCTTCCCAGGGGATTCCTACGAGCAGTACTTC
TRBV30,TRBJ2-3,-,-,CAWILVREVDTQYF,TGTGCCTGGATTCTTGTCAGGGAGGTAGATACGCAGTATTTT
TRBV19,TRBJ1-3,-,once,CASSSPFDASGNTIYF,TGTGCCAGTAGTAGCCCCTTTGATGCTAGCGGTAACACCATATATTTT
TRBV14,TRBJ2-7,-,-,CASSLGVAEGSEQYF,TGTGCCAGCAGTCTTGGTGTGGCGGAGGGGAGCGAGCAGTACTTC
TRBV7-8,TRBJ2-3,-,few,CASSSRMRGAWGDTQYF,TGTGCCAGCAGCTCACGGATGCGGGGCGCCTGGGGAGATACGCAGTATTTT
TRBV12-3/TRBV12-4,TRBJ1-2,-,-,CASRKGGYGYTF,TGTGCCAGCAGGAAAGGCGGCTATGGCTACACCTTC
TRBV7-2,TRBJ2-7,-,-,CASSPLYEQYF,TGTGCCAGCAGCCCACTCTACGAGCAGTACTTC
TRBV11-3,TRBJ2-2,TRBD2,-,CASSSGGRSTGELFF,TGTGCCAGCAGCTCGGGGGGGCGATCCACCGGGGAGCTGTTTTTT
TRBV9,TRBJ2-7,-,-,CASSVGTVGSYEQYF,TGTGCCAGCAGCGTAGGGACAGTGGGCTCCTACGAGCAGTACTTC
TRBV11-3,TRBJ2-1,TRBD2,-,CASAKREGFNEQFF,TGTGCCAGCGCTAAGAGGGAGGGTTTCAATGAGCAGTTCTTC
TRBV4-2,TRBJ2-5,TRBD1,once,CASSQDYRGPLWETQYF,TGTGCCAGCAGCCAAGATTACAGGGGGCCTCTATGGGAGACCCAGTACTTC
TRBV5-6,TRBJ2-7,-,once,CASSLVWSTSAGEQYF,TGTGCCAGCAGCTTGGTCTGGTCGACTTCGGCGGGCGAGCAGTACTTC
TRBV7-7,TRBJ2-5,TRBD2,-,CASSPIAGVQETQYF,TGTGCCAGCAGCCCCATAGCGGGGGTACAAGAGACCCAGTACTTC
TRBV2,TRBJ2-1,TRBD1,-,CASSYRQGTEQFF,TGTGCCAGCAGTTACCGACAGGGTACTGAGCAGTTCTTC